The T cell receptor beta chain described here comes from a study of cytomegalovirus exposure and HLA in healthy donors listed by TCRdb under 2017. Study-level background: An earlier analysis of approximately 640 of the donors reported 250 to 350 Gb of sequence data and roughly 110 million unique TCR beta sequences from approximately 180 million T cells. In a later genetic analysis, genome-wide SNP genotypes for about 65% of the roughly 670 donors were used, and that subset was treated as a discovery cohort. In an earlier analysis of 587 of the donors, high-throughput TCR beta sequencing was used to judge whether each TCR beta V gene segment behaved as functional or pseudogenic. Every repertoire in the discovery cohort had been generated on one and the same sequencing platform. Donor age, sex, ethnicity and CMV serostatus were compiled together with the repertoire data. Roughly 300 gigabases of sequencing data and roughly 81 million unique TCR sequences made up an early release that covered nearly 650 HLA-typed donors. Typing coverage varied by locus: roughly 620-640 donors for A, B, C, DRB1 and DQB1; about 520 for DQA1; 606 for DPA1; under 490 for DPB1. The later analysis used no new phenotypic data to find candidate immune exposures, relying instead on TCR beta sequences and their occurrence across donors. To study patterns of TCR occurrence, a later analysis re-analyzed previously published TCR beta repertoires from around 660 donors and added high-resolution HLA genotyping. High-throughput TCR immunosequencing, statistical association of individual TCRs with disease status, and machine learning were combined to predict cytomegalovirus infection status. In addition to the first cohort of 650 to 750 subjects, a separate validation cohort of approximately 130 different subjects was used. The study aimed to test whether signatures of past pathogen exposure could be identified by cataloging public T cell receptors. On average, about 200,000 unique TCR beta nucleotide sequences were sequenced per donor among a few hundred genotyped donors of the cohort, with roughly 19% of those sequences being non-productive. Roughly 5 DR-DQ haplotypes were handled as single units for association and clustering because linkage in the cohort was strong. The genetic ancestry cluster associated with self-reported Caucasian donors included 70% to 85% of the roughly 390 genotyped donors. HLA typing covered class I and class II loci at four-digit resolution. The study used immunosequencing to profile the T cell repertoires of approximately 640 subjects and linked those repertoires to cytomegalovirus serostatus. Broader findings and caveats from the paper: In both the original and validation cohorts, the classifier was reported to diagnose cytomegalovirus status with high specificity and sensitivity. The sequencing pipeline was judged likely to have produced a cluster of highly shared sequence variants as a technical artifact. When HLA alleles, especially DR and DQ, strongly co-occurred, TCR associations were difficult to assign to individual alleles. In a later analysis, several top co-occurrence clusters were reported to appear linked to parvovirus B19, influenza, CMV and Epstein-Barr virus. In a later analysis, the rate of TCR association differed among HLA loci, with DRB1 alleles having the most associated TCRs and HLA-C alleles having the fewest. In a later analysis, HLA-associated TCR beta chains were found to be more clonally expanded and to have lower generation probabilities than equally common non-associated chains. Because HLA typing was missing for some donors at each locus, association tests included only the typed subset. A later genetic analysis associated a missense DCLRE1C variant with V-gene and J-gene trimming of TCR beta chains, and an independent cohort replicated the association. In an earlier analysis of more than 500 of the donors, most TCR beta V segments appeared in productive rearrangements about 87% or about 30% of the time, broadly matching IMGT annotations. The only immune exposure information available for the cohort was CMV serostatus. It was suggested by the authors that the approach could potentially be generalized to other disease states and immunological phenotypes. Correlated functional status among segregating V segments might reflect linkage disequilibrium, but an unknown experimental factor could not be ruled out. The presence/absence analyses assumed that sequencing depth was roughly uniform across donors, and that assumption may not be true. A further reported finding was that TCR beta sequences accurately predicted the HLA-A and HLA-B alleles for most subjects in the first cohort. Across donors, most TCR sequences were observed very rarely, whereas some public TCRs were present in many individuals. In vitro tests confirmed that a few of the cytomegalovirus-associated TCR beta chains recognize cytomegalovirus antigens. A later genetic analysis reported fewer N-insertions in productive TCRs among donors in an Asian-associated ancestry cluster than the approximately 670-donor mean. Because counts were too low, seventeen rarely observed V segments, including chromosome 9 orphons, were excluded from the earlier analysis of several hundred of the donors. The cohort was sequenced for TCR beta chains only, and without alpha or paired-chain data the features that could be detected were limited. In a later analysis, some 17,000 TCR beta sequences were associated with specific HLA alleles at a false discovery rate of 0.05. A later analysis found that most CMV-associated TCR beta chains appeared HLA-restricted, with HLA associations seemingly driven largely by CMV exposure. Some IMGT-functional V segments, including TRBV6-2 and TRBV6-3, could not be told apart with the 87-base-pair reads, so those segments were excluded. The study listed 164 TCR beta chains as associated with cytomegalovirus.

To note about this clone: The antigen it recognizes is unknown. No base-level quality is on record; no much larger clone is a single base apart.

Based on the germline V gene, the CDR1 and CDR2 sequences are SNHLY and FYNNEI. Taken from cysteine to phenylalanine, the CDR3 has 12 residues. The kept DNA is CDR3 alone, 36 bases in frame from the first base. The junction shows trimming of 7 bases on V and 5 bases on J, and the gene matches do not reach 3 bases of it. The cohort consisted of 600 to 750 healthy bone marrow donors. All cohort members were sampled while nominally healthy, although unrecorded immune exposures were likely present. The donor was CMV seronegative and belonged to the group of over 350 seronegative cohort members. A peripheral blood sample was collected from each donor, and TCR beta sequencing was performed on peripheral blood mononuclear cells. Genomic DNA was extracted from the blood cell samples with the Qiagen DNeasy Blood Extraction Kit. Receptors were amplified or captured by the immunoSEQ multiplex PCR assay. For the multiplex PCR, a mixture combining 60 forward primers for TCR Vbeta segments and 13 reverse primers for TCR Jbeta segments was used. A multiplex PCR assay on genomic DNA amplified the CDR3 region of rearranged TCR beta genes. The Illumina HiSeq System was used to sequence the amplified TCR beta libraries as 87-base-pair reads. The paper's processing steps were these. Across the roughly 700 repertoires, a later analysis counted some 80 million unique TCR beta chains, 9.5 million to 13 million of which were shared by at least two donors. Raw reads were error-corrected and collapsed into unique sequences with a nearest-neighbor algorithm that merged closely related sequences to remove PCR and sequencing errors. CDR3 sequences were aligned to IMGT reference sequences to assign V, D and J gene segments. Each retained sequence needed at least a six-nucleotide match to both a V gene segment and a J gene segment. Rearrangements were classified as productive when the CDR3 lacked stop codons and remained in frame with V and J, and all other rearrangements were classified as non-productive. CDR3 was defined according to IMGT convention as the region running from the second conserved V-encoded cysteine to the conserved J-encoded phenylalanine. The earlier analysis of some 540 of the donors excluded any sequence lacking an unambiguous match to a single V gene segment. In an earlier analysis of a few hundred of the donors, a V segment was called functional when productive rearrangements were above 56.7%, and segregating when the standard deviation between donors exceeded 5%. A statistical classification framework was developed to diagnose cytomegalovirus status using the catalog of TCR beta chain sequences. A later analysis assigned V and J genes by comparing TCR nucleotide sequences with IMGT/GENE-DB human TR gene sequences. In a later analysis, CDR3 sequences and most-parsimonious VDJ recombination scenarios were assigned using the TCRdist pipeline. A later analysis defined each TCR beta chain by its CDR3 amino acid sequence plus V-gene family, and excluded reads lacking a unique V-gene family. In a later analysis, 500 to 700 highly shared, low-generation-probability nucleotide sequences were removed to address suspected cross-contamination and a sequencing artifact. For each public chain, a later analysis derived a clonal expansion index from normalized ranks of inferred template counts within each repertoire. In a later analysis, generation probabilities were computed with a VDJ recombination model fitted to out-of-frame rearrangements, and the resulting probabilities were checked against IGoR. A later analysis scored TCR-TCR, TCR-HLA and TCR-CMV co-occurrence with hypergeometric tests, applying a repertoire-size bias correction to TCR pairs. False discovery rates were estimated in a later analysis by permuting HLA or CMV assignments 20 times. In a later analysis, co-occurring TCRs were grouped using DBSCAN, and TCRdist sequence similarity was added for clustering within HLA-allele-positive subsets. Repertoires with fewer than 30,000 or more than 120,000 public chains, plus five repertoires with anomalous nucleotide sharing, were excluded from co-occurrence clustering. The immuneACCESS repertoire file appears here via TCRdb, limited to in-frame rearrangements. These files lack a portion of the clones; in checked studies, under half of the deficit traces to unresolved V genes, and the cause of the others is not known. Clone size and V and J calls were adopted from that table, with D and trimming inferred from the DNA. The sample table records under 200,000 clones; more than 70% of these occur just once. Approximately 0.26% of the sample lies in the top ten.

The chain employs TRBV2 and TRBJ2-7; 9 central nucleotides agree with TRBD1. The sequence came from a boy aged 10-17 years in good health and CMV-seronegative. The material sequenced was PBMCs. The DNA reads as follows: TGTGCCAGCATCGGGACAGGGAACGAGCAGTACTTC. It translates as CASIGTGNEQYF.